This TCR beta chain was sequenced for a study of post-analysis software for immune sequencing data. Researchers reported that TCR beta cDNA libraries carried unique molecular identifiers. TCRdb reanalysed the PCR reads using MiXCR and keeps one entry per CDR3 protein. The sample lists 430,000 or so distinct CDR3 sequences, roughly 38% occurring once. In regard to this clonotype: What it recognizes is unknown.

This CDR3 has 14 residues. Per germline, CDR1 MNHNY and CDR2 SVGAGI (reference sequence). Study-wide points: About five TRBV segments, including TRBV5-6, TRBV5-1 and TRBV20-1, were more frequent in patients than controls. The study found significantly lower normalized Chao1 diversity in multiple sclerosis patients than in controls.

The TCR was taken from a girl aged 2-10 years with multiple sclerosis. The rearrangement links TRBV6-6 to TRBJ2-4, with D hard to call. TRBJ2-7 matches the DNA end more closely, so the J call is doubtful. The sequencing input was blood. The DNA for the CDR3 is TGTGCCAGCAGTTACGGTAGCTCCGCCTACGAGCAGTACTTC. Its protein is CASSYGSSAYEQYF.